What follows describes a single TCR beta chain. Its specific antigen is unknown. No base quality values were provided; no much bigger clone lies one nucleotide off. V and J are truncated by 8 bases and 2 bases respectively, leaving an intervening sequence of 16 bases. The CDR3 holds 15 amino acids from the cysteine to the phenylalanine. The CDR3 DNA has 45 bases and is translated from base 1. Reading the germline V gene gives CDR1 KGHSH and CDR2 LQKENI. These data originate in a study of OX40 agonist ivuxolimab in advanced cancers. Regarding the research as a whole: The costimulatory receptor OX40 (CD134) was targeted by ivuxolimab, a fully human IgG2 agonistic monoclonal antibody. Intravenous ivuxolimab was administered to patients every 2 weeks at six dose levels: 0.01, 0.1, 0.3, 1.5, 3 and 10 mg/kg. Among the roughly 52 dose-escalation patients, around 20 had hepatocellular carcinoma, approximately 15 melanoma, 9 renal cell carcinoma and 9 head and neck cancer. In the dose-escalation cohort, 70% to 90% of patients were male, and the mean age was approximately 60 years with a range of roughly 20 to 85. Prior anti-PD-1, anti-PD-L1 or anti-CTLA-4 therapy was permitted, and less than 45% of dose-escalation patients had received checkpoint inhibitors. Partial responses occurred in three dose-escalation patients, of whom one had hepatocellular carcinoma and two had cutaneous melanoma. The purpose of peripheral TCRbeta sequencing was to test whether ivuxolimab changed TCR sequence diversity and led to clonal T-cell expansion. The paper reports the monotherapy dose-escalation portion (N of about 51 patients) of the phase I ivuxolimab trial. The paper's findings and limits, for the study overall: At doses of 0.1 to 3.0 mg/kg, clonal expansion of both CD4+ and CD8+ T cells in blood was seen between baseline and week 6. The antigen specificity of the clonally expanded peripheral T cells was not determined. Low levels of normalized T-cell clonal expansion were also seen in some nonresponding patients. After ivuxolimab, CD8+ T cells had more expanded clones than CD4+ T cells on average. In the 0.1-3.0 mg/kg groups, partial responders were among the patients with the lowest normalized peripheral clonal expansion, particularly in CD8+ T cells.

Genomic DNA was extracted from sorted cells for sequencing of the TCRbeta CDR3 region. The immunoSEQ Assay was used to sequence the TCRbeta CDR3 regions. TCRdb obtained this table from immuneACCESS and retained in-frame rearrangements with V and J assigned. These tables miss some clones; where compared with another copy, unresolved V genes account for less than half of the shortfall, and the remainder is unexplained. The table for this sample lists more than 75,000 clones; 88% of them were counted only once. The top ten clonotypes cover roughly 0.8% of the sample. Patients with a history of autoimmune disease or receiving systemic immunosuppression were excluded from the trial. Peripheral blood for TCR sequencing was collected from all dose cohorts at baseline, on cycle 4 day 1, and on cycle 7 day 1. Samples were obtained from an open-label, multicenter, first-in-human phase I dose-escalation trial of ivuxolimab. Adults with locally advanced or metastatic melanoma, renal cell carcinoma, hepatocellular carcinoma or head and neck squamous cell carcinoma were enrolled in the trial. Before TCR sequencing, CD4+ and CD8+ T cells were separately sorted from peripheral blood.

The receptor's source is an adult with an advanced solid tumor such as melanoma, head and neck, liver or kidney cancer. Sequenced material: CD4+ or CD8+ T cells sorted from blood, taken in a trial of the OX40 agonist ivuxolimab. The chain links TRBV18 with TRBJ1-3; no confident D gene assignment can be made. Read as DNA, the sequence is TGTGCCAGCCGGTTCCGAGGGCATACTGGAAACACCATATATTTT. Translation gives CASRFRGHTGNTIYF.